This TCR beta chain derives from a study of identical twins. Overall study results and limits: In cord blood, abundant beta clonotypes had fewer insertions; memory showed no trend.

The sample holds many counts of this clonotype. Its antigen is not known. TCRdb processed the 5' RACE reads anew with MiXCR; each CDR3 protein has one entry. The table lists 700,000 or so distinct CDR3 sequences, approximately 21% of them singletons. V was shortened by 4 bases and J by 0 bases, with 10 bases between the two germline ends. The CDR3 spans 15 residues. The V gene's germline CDR1 is LGHNA and CDR2 YNFKEQ. The sample also formed part of further work on T cells expressing NK-cell markers. As that report states: HCMV seropositivity characterized most of the eight sequenced donors, and seronegativity one. NKG2C+ dominant clonotype frequencies in about 6 donors were about 1.0-7.5% of CD8+ T cells. HCMV specificity of the expanded NKG2C+ T cell clones stayed unclear.

Material: PBMCs. This clonotype was sampled from a young woman in good health. The chain has TRBV4-2 and TRBJ2-1, with D hard to call. CDR3 nucleotides: TGTGCCAGCAGCCCTTCGGAAAGCTCCTACAATGAGCAGTTCTTC. Translated: CASSPSESSYNEQFF.